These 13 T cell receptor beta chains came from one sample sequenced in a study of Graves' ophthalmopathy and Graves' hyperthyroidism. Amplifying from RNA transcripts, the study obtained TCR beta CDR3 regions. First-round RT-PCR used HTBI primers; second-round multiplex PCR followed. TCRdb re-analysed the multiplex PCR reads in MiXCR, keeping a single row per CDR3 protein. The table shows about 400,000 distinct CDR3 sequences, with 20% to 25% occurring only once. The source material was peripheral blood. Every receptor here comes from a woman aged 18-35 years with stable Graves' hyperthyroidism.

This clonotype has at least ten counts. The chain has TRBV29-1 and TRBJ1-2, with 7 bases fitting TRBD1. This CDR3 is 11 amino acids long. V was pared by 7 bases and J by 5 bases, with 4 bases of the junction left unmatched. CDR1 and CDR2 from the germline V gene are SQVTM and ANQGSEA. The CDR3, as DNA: TGCAGCGGCACAGGGGAATATGGCTACACCTTC. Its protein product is CSGTGEYGYTF.

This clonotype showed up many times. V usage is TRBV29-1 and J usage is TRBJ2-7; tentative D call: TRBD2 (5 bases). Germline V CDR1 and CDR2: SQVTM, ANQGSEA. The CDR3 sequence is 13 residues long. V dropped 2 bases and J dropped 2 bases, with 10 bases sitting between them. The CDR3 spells CSVELAGPYEQYF. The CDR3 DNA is TGCAGCGTTGAATTGGCGGGTCCCTACGAGCAGTACTTC.

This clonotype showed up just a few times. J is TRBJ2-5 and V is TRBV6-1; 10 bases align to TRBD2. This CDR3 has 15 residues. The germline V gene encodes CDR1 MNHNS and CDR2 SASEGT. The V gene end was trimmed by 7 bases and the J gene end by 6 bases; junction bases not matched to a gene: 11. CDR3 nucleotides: TGTGCCAGCATCCACCCTAGCGGGGGTGGGAAGACCCAGTACTTC. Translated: CASIHPSGGGKTQYF.

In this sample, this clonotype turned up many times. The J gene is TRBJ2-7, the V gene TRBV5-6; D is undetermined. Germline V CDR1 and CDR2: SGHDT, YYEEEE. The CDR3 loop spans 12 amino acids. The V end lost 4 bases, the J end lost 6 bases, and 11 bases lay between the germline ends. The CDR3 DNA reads TGTGCCAGCAGCCTGCAGGACGTCGAGCAGTACTTC. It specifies CASSLQDVEQYF.

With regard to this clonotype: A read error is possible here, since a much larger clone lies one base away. The DNA of the CDR3 is TGTGCCAGTAGCGGCAGGGATGCCACTGAAGCTTGCTTT. As protein: CASSGRDATEACF. V is TRBV19 and J is TRBJ1-1, with D maybe TRBD1 (5 bases). The CDR3 consists of 13 residues. The germline CDR1 and CDR2 sequences are LNHDA and SQIVND (reference sequence).

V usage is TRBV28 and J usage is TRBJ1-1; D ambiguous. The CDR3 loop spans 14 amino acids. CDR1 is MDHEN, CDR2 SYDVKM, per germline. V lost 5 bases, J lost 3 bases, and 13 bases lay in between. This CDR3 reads CASSPDTTYTEAFF. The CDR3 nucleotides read TGTGCCAGCAGTCCCGACACTACTTACACTGAAGCTTTCTTT.

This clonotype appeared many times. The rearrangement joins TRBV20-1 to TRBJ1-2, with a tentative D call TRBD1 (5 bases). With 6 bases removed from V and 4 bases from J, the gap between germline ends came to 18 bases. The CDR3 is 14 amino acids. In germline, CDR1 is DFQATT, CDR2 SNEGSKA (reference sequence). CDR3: CSAPSWGLSYGYTF. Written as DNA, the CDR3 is TGCAGTGCGCCGAGCTGGGGCTTAAGCTATGGCTACACCTTC.

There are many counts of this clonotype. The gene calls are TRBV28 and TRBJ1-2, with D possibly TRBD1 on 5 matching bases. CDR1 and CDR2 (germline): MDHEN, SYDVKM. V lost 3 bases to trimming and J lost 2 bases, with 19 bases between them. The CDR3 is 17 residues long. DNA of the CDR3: TGTGCCAGCAGTTTTTTTGGGGAGACAGCCGACAACTATGGCTACACCTTC. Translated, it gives CASSFFGETADNYGYTF.

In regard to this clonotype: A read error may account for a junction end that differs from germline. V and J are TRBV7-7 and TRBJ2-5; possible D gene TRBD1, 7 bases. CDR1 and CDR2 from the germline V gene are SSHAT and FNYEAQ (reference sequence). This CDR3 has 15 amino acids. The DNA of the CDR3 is TGTGCTAGCAGCTTAGGAGGGGGCCGTCAAGAGACCCAGTACTTC. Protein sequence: CASSLGGGRQETQYF.

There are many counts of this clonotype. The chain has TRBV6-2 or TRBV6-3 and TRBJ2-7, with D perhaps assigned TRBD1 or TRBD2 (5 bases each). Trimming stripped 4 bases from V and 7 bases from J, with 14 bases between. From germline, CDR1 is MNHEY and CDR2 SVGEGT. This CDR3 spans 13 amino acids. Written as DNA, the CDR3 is TGTGCCAGCAGTTGGGACCGCAAACCGGAGCAGTACTTC. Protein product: CASSWDRKPEQYF.

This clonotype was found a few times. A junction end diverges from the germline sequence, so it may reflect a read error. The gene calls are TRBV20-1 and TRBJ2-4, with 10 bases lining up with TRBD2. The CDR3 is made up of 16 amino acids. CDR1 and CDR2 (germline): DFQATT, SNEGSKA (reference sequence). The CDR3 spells CSARATSGRAKNIKYF. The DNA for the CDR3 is TGCAGTGCTAGAGCAACAAGCGGGAGGGCCAAAAACATTAAGTACTTC.

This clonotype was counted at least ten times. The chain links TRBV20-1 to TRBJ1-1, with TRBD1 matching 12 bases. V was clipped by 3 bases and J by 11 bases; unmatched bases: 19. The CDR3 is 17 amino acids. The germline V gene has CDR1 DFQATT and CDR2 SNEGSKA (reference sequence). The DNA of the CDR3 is TGCAGTGCTAGGGACCGGGACAGGGGGCTGTGTCGGGAGGAGGCTTTCTTT. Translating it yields CSARDRDRGLCREEAFF.

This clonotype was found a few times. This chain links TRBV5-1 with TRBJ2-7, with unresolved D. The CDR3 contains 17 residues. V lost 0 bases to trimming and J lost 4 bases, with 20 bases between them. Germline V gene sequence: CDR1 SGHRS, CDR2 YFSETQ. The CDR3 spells CASSLAAASLMSYEQYF. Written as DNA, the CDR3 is TGCGCCAGCAGCTTGGCAGCAGCTTCGCTAATGTCATACGAGCAGTACTTC.